The source of this TCR beta chain is a study of response to subunit inactivated influenza vaccine. Study observations and caveats: Authors suggested few new T cells are recruited by each seasonal influenza vaccination.

Germline V gene sequence: CDR1 MNHEY, CDR2 SVGEGT. This CDR3 comprises 15 residues. TCRdb processed the RT-PCR reads anew with MiXCR; each CDR3 protein has one entry. Found here are 550,000 to 600,000 distinct CDR3 sequences, approximately 12% of them singletons; the top ten hold roughly 10%. As for this clonotype: Its cognate antigen is unknown. One end of the junction varies from germline; a read error may be responsible.

The starting material was PBMCs from blood, obtained on the day of vaccination. This TCR derives from a man in his forties or fifties who received an inactivated influenza vaccine. V and J are TRBV6-2 or TRBV6-3 and TRBJ2-3; 10 positions agree with TRBD2. The CDR3 reads CASSYSNLAGDMQYF. The CDR3 nucleotides read TGTGCCAGCAGTTACTCGAATCTAGCGGGAGATATGCAGTATTTT.